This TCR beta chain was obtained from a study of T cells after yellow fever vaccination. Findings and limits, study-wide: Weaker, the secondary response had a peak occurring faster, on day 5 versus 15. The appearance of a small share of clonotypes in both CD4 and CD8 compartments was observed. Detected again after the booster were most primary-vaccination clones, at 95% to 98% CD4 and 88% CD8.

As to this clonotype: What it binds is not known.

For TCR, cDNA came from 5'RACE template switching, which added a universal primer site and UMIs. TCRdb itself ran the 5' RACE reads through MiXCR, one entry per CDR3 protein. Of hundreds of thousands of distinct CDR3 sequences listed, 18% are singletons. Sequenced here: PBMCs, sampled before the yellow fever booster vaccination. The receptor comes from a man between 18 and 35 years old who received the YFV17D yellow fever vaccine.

This CDR3 is CASSQDLTRTDTQYF. The CDR3 nucleotides are TGTGCCAGCAGCCAAGATTTGACCCGCACAGATACGCAGTATTTT. The chain uses TRBV4-2 and TRBJ2-3; D is ambiguous. This CDR3 spans 15 amino acids. The V gene's germline CDR1 is LGHNA and CDR2 YNFKEQ. Trimming cost V 0 bases and J 1 base, with 8 bases left between them.